The sequence of this T cell receptor (beta chain) was determined in a study of T-cell reconstitution after alpha-beta-depleted transplantation in children. The study, taken as a whole, reports: Counts and diversity of T cells one year after transplant came mostly from newly produced T cells. Recipient T cells and thymic progenitors that survived gave rise to the high TCRbeta diversity observed at day 60 in some patients.

This clonotype was detected only a few times. What it recognizes is unknown. TCRbeta library preparation incorporated unique molecular identifiers. From the PCR reads, TCRdb called clonotypes with MiXCR, one entry per CDR3 protein. The sample yields a few hundred thousand distinct CDR3 sequences, around 27% seen once. Trimming took 5 bases from V and 4 from J; bases not matched to a gene: 7. CDR1 and CDR2 from the germline V gene are SGHRS and YFSETQ. CDR3 length: 14 amino acids. The sequencing used PBMCs, collected before TCRalphabeta/CD19-depleted stem cell transplant. The rearrangement joins TRBV5-1 to TRBJ2-7; 9 bases agree with TRBD1. The sequence derives from a boy under two years old with Wiskott-Aldrich syndrome, due to receive a stem cell transplant. The DNA of the CDR3 is TGCGCCAGCAGGCCCGGGACAGGGCTATACGAGCAGTACTTC. Protein product: CASRPGTGLYEQYF.